Following are 28 T cell receptor beta chains from one sample sequenced in a study of shared clonotypes between healthy human individuals. Profiling relied on immunoSEQ multiplex PCR, and the TCRdb table lists in-frame clones only, not all of them. The sample comprises about 380,000 clones, about 96% of which are singletons, and 0.32% rests with the top ten. The specimen sequenced was memory CD8+ T cells sorted from blood. The sample's subset: CD45RO+ cells pooled with CCR7-negative TemRA cells. The source of these receptors is a man under 40 in good health.

This chain's CDR3 is CASRQGVNEKLFF. The DNA of the CDR3 is TGTGCCAGCCGACAGGGGGTGAATGAAAAACTGTTTTTT. J is TRBJ1-4 and V is TRBV28; 9 bases are a match to TRBD1. CDR3 size: 13 residues. Germline values: CDR1 MDHEN, CDR2 SYDVKM. Germline trimming cut 8 bases from V and 5 bases from J; bases unmatched to any gene: 3.

Concerning this clone itself: At the DNA level, this CDR3 is encoded by other sequences in the same sample as well. The chain links TRBV30 to TRBJ1-4; D gene unclear. The CDR3 is 13 amino acids. Between the trimmed V and J ends, which lost 0 bases and 7 bases, there was a span of 9 bases. Germline lookup yields CDR1 GTSNPN and CDR2 SVGIG (reference sequence). CDR3: CAWSVVGSEKLFF. CDR3 DNA sequence: TGTGCCTGGAGTGTGGTGGGTAGTGAAAAACTGTTTTTT.

The rearrangement joins TRBV27 to TRBJ2-7, with TRBD2 matching over 11 bases. Germline CDR1 MNHEY, CDR2 SMNVEV (reference sequence). V lost 2 bases, J lost 6 bases, and 9 bases stayed unmatched. The CDR3 consists of 16 residues. The CDR3 region is CASSLISTSGSPEQYF. The CDR3 nucleotides read TGTGCCAGCAGTTTAATCTCTACTAGCGGGAGTCCCGAGCAGTACTTC.

This clone was recorded only once. This chain uses TRBV6-1 with TRBJ2-7, with D perhaps matching TRBD1 (6 bases). The CDR3 has 14 residues. Germline V gene sequence: CDR1 MNHNS, CDR2 SASEGT. V dropped 7 bases and J dropped 1 base, with 14 bases sitting between them. The chain's CDR3 is CASTEGQGSYEQYF. In nucleotides, the CDR3 is TGTGCCAGCACCGAGGGGCAGGGGTCCTACGAGCAGTACTTC.

This sequence joins TRBV29-1 and TRBJ1-2; D might be TRBD1 (5 bases). Germline loops: CDR1 SQVTM, CDR2 ANQGSEA. The V end was cut by 4 bases, the J end by 2 bases, with 11 bases between. This CDR3 comprises 13 residues. CDR3 protein: CSVGGGGNYGYTF. CDR3 in DNA: TGCAGCGTTGGTGGGGGGGGAAACTATGGCTACACCTTC.

The rearrangement links TRBV7-9 to TRBJ1-4; D gene ambiguous. Trimming left V 2 bases short and J 7 bases short, with 5 bases between. Germline CDR1 is SEHNR and CDR2 is FQNEAQ (reference sequence). This CDR3 region has 12 residues. In DNA form, the CDR3 reads TGTGCCAGCAGCTTATCGGGTGAAAAACTGTTTTTT. It codes for CASSLSGEKLFF.

The chain has TRBV7-9 and TRBJ2-1; the D gene could be TRBD1 or TRBD2 (5 bases each). The germline gives CDR1 SEHNR, CDR2 FQNEAQ (reference sequence). The V end was cut by 1 base, the J end by 10 bases, with 26 bases between. The CDR3 contains 18 residues. The CDR3 loop is CASSLVPFRDGAYYEQFF. In DNA form, the CDR3 reads TGTGCCAGCAGCTTAGTCCCCTTCCGAGACGGGGCCTACTACGAGCAGTTCTTC.

The genes are TRBV5-1 and TRBJ2-3; 8 nucleotides line up with TRBD1. The CDR3 extends over 15 amino acids. The ends lost 4 bases at V and 2 bases at J; junction bases unmatched: 6. Germline values: CDR1 SGHRS, CDR2 YFSETQ. Written as DNA, the CDR3 is TGCGCCAGCAGCGACCGGACAGGGACCACAGATACGCAGTATTTT. This encodes CASSDRTGTTDTQYF.

The V gene is TRBV5-8, the J gene TRBJ2-1; 8 bases are shared with TRBD2. The germline CDR1 and CDR2 sequences are SGHTS and YDEGEE. Trimming cost V 0 bases and J 12 bases; bases outside gene matches: 11. The CDR3 has 15 amino acids. In DNA, the CDR3 is TGTGCCAGCAGCTTGGGGTCTCGAGCGGGAGAGTCGCAGTTCTTC. This translates into CASSLGSRAGESQFF.

The J gene is TRBJ1-1, the V gene TRBV4-1; 7 bases map to TRBD1. This CDR3 spans 14 amino acids. V shed 6 bases and J 3 bases; nucleotides not matched to a gene: 7. In germline, CDR1 is MGHRA, CDR2 YSYEKL. CDR3 loop: CASSLQGMHTEAFF. The DNA of the CDR3 is TGCGCCAGCAGTCTACAGGGGATGCACACTGAAGCTTTCTTT.

The rearrangement joins TRBV5-6 to TRBJ2-3; TRBD2 agrees at 13 bases. CDR1 is SGHDT and CDR2 is YYEEEE in the germline V gene. The CDR3 contains 18 residues. J lost 8 bases, V lost 1 base, and 13 bases had no gene match. The chain's CDR3 is CASSLLSSGLAGRGTQYF. For the CDR3, the DNA is TGTGCCAGCAGCTTGTTGTCGTCGGGACTAGCGGGAAGAGGTACGCAGTATTTT.

The chain employs TRBV10-3 and TRBJ1-1, with D uncertain. Trimming cost V 4 bases and J 1 base, with 7 bases left between them. The CDR3 extends over 13 amino acids. Looked up from germline, CDR1 is ENHRY and CDR2 is SYGVKD. CDR3 sequence reads: CAISASENTEAFF. CDR3 sequence (DNA): TGTGCCATCAGTGCCTCAGAGAACACTGAAGCTTTCTTT.

The rearrangement joins TRBV1 to TRBJ2-1; TRBD2, the table's D call, lacks a check against the DNA. TRBV1 counts as a pseudogene. The CDR3 is 16 residues long. CDR3 coding DNA: TGCACCAGCAGCCAATCCTCTAGCGGGAGGGCGTCTGAGCAGTTCTTC. Its translation: CTSSQSSSGRASEQFF.

This sequence joins TRBV18 and TRBJ2-1; no reliable D call. V shed 4 bases and J shed 4 bases, with 8 bases lying between them. CDR1 is KGHSH and CDR2 is LQKENI in the germline V gene. This CDR3 has 13 residues. CDR3 nucleotide sequence: TGTGCCAGCTCACAGATAGCTTACAATGAGCAGTTCTTC. Its protein is CASSQIAYNEQFF. Variable domain in full (rest from reference TRBV18 and TRBJ2-1): NAGVMQNPRHLVRRRGQEARLRCSPMKGHSHVYWYRQLPEEGLKFMVYLQKENIIDESGMPKERFSAEFPKEGPSILRIQQVVRGDSAAYFCASSQIAYNEQFFGPGTRLTVL.

The chain's CDR3 is CASSFIAEGETQYF. In nucleotides, the CDR3 is TGTGCCAGCAGCTTCATAGCGGAGGGGGAGACCCAGTACTTC. The chain joins TRBV5-4 to TRBJ2-5, with a possible D match to TRBD2 (6 bases). CDR3 length: 14 amino acids. CDR1 SGHNT and CDR2 YYREEE come from the germline V gene (reference sequence). V shed 2 bases and J shed 5 bases, with 13 bases lying between them.

With regard to this clone: Other DNA sequences in the same sample also yield this CDR3. V gene TRBV10-3 combines with J gene TRBJ2-1; possible D gene TRBD1, 6 bases. The CDR3 spans 13 residues. Germline CDR1 is ENHRY and CDR2 is SYGVKD. V was pared by 10 bases and J by 5 bases, with 15 bases between. Here the CDR3 DNA reads TGTGCCACCCGGTTGGCAGGGGACAATGAGCAGTTCTTC. Protein: CATRLAGDNEQFF.

The chain recombines TRBV28 with TRBJ2-3, with 8 bases fitting TRBD1. Germline assignment: CDR1 MDHEN and CDR2 SYDVKM. V shed 11 bases, J shed 3 bases, and the junction held 13 bases outside the gene matches. This CDR3 spans 15 amino acids. Written as DNA, the CDR3 is TGTGCCTCCGGAGGGGGGCAGGGGGCAACAGATACGCAGTATTTT. It is translated as CASGGGQGATDTQYF.

The genes are TRBV28 and TRBJ2-7; 12 nucleotides agree with TRBD2. After removal of 6 bases from V and 2 bases from J, the junction contained 5 bases not matched to a gene. The CDR3 runs to 15 residues. Looked up from germline, CDR1 is MDHEN and CDR2 is SYDVKM. The CDR3 DNA follows: TGTGCCAGCAGCTCGACTAGCGGGAGCACCTACGAGCAGTACTTC. This encodes CASSSTSGSTYEQYF. Using reference TRBV28 and TRBJ2-7 for the parts outside the CDR3, the full variable domain is DVKVTQSSRYLVKRTGEKVFLECVQDMDHENMFWYRQDPGLGLRLIYFSYDVKMKEKGDIPEGYSVSREKKERFSLILESASTNQTSMYLCASSSTSGSTYEQYFGPGTRLTVT.

CDR3 DNA sequence: TGTGCCAGCAGCTTAGGACAGGGGCGGGACGAGCAGTACTTC. Its protein is CASSLGQGRDEQYF. This chain connects TRBV7-3 to TRBJ2-7, with 9 nucleotides matching TRBD1. In germline, CDR1 is SGHTA, CDR2 FQGTGA. After removal of 2 bases from V and 5 bases from J, the junction contained 4 bases not matched to a gene. The CDR3 totals 14 residues.

The rearrangement uses TRBV21-1 and TRBJ2-7; TRBD2 reflects the table's D call only, with no check against the DNA. TRBV21-1 is annotated as a pseudogene. The CDR3 totals 15 residues. In DNA form, the CDR3 reads TGTGCCAGCGATCTAGCGGTACAATTTACCTACGAGCAGTACTTC. Amino acid sequence: CASDLAVQFTYEQYF.

This chain links TRBV28 with TRBJ2-7; D is perhaps TRBD2 (5 bases). Per the germline V gene, CDR1 is MDHEN and CDR2 is SYDVKM. The CDR3 totals 14 residues. Trimming took 5 bases from V and 2 from J, leaving 13 bases between them. The DNA of the CDR3 is TGTGCCAGCAGTAGACGGACTGGCCCCTACGAGCAGTACTTC. It yields the protein CASSRRTGPYEQYF.

The rearrangement uses TRBV20-1 and TRBJ2-1, with no clear D. Trimming left V 4 bases short and J 10 bases short, with 8 bases between. CDR1 is DFQATT and CDR2 is SNEGSKA in the germline V gene (reference sequence). The CDR3 totals 10 residues. For the CDR3, the DNA is TGCAGTGCTATTTACCGGGAGCAGTTCTTC. This sequence encodes CSAIYREQFF.

The chain employs TRBV6-6 and TRBJ1-2; D is uncertain. Trimming shortened V by 5 bases and J by 8 bases, and 15 bases separated the two germline ends. The CDR3 runs to 13 residues. CDR1 and CDR2 from the germline V gene are MNHNY and SVGAGI (reference sequence). This CDR3 is CASSIPGVYGYTF. The CDR3 DNA reads as TGTGCCAGCAGTATTCCCGGGGTTTACGGCTACACCTTC.

The rearrangement links TRBV4-1 to TRBJ2-3; 9 bases are a match to TRBD2. J gave up 3 bases and V 5 bases, and 9 bases lay outside the gene matches. The length of the CDR3 is 16 residues. Germline values: CDR1 MGHRA, CDR2 YSYEKL. The CDR3 DNA follows: TGCGCCAGCAGCAGCGGGAGGTTTTCGGGAACAGATACGCAGTATTTT. Protein product: CASSSGRFSGTDTQYF.

The chain combines TRBV7-9 with TRBJ2-7; 9 nucleotides align to TRBD1. From germline, CDR1 is SEHNR and CDR2 FQNEAQ (reference sequence). The length of the CDR3 is 13 residues. The V gene end was trimmed by 5 bases and the J gene end by 7 bases; junction bases not matched to a gene: 6. The CDR3 bases are TGTGCCAGCAGCCGCCCCGACAGGGGGGAGCAGTACTTC. The encoded protein is CASSRPDRGEQYF.

This chain links TRBV27 with TRBJ1-1; D perhaps matches TRBD1 (6 bases). CDR3 length: 13 amino acids. V lost 8 bases to trimming and J lost 0 bases, with 10 bases between them. Germline CDR1 MNHEY, CDR2 SMNVEV (reference sequence). The CDR3 spells CASFGQLNTEAFF. The DNA for the CDR3 is TGTGCCAGCTTTGGACAGCTGAACACTGAAGCTTTCTTT.

This clone appeared once. The CDR3 sequence: CASSRQGGWANEKLFF. The CDR3, as DNA: TGTGCCAGCAGTCGACAGGGGGGTTGGGCTAATGAAAAACTGTTTTTT. This chain links TRBV27 with TRBJ1-4; TRBD1 agrees at 9 bases. V shed 5 bases and J 3 bases; nucleotides not matched to a gene: 7. There are 16 residues in the CDR3. Germline V gene lookup returns CDR1 MNHEY and CDR2 SMNVEV (reference sequence).

The chain is built from TRBV6-5 and TRBJ2-7, with 10 bases aligning to TRBD2. Germline V gene data show CDR1 as MNHEY and CDR2 as SVGAGI. The CDR3 spans 15 residues. The J segment lost 3 bases and the V segment lost 2 bases, leaving 4 bases of the junction unmatched. Here the CDR3 reads CASSYTSGEGYEQYF. The CDR3 DNA follows: TGTGCCAGCAGTTACACTAGCGGGGAGGGCTACGAGCAGTACTTC.